Each of the 26 T cell receptor beta chains below was sequenced from the same sample in a study of T cells after yellow fever vaccination. MiXCR, applied by TCRdb to the 5' RACE reads, yields one record per CDR3 protein. The data contain some 320,000 distinct CDR3 sequences, 9.5% to 12% of them seen just once; the ten biggest clones take up roughly 3%. The source was CD4+ T cells sorted from PBMCs, collected 45 days after the yellow fever booster vaccination. Every receptor here comes from a man younger than 30 who received the YFV17D yellow fever vaccine.

V is TRBV20-1 and J is TRBJ1-5; a possible D gene is TRBD1 (5 bases). Germline V gene data show CDR1 as DFQATT and CDR2 as SNEGSKA (reference sequence). Trimming cost V 4 bases and J 5 bases, with 12 bases left between them. This CDR3 contains 13 residues. CDR3 bases: TGCAGTGCTACAGGGACGTGGGATCAGCCCCAGCATTTT. Its translation: CSATGTWDQPQHF.

The V call is TRBV11-1, the J call TRBJ2-7; 10 bases are a match to TRBD1. This CDR3 contains 18 residues. The trim removed 3 bases at V and 6 bases at J, leaving 17 bases unmatched. CDR1 is SGHAT, CDR2 FQDESV, per germline (reference sequence). CDR3 amino acids: CASSFRLPIRQGAVEQYV. CDR3 nucleotides: TGTGCCAGCAGCTTCAGACTCCCCATACGACAGGGGGCGGTCGAGCAGTACGTC.

This clonotype has just a few counts. The chain is built from TRBV2 and TRBJ2-2, with TRBD2 as a possible D gene (6 bases). The CDR3 extends over 17 amino acids. Trimming took 0 bases from V and 1 from J, leaving 12 bases between them. In germline, CDR1 is SNHLY, CDR2 FYNNEI. The CDR3 DNA reads as TGTGCCAGCAGTGAAGCGGAGGGGACCGTGAACACCGGGGAGCTGTTTTTT. Translated: CASSEAEGTVNTGELFF.

The DNA for the CDR3 is TGTGCCAGCTCCCTTAATTTCCGGGGCATGAACACTGAAGCTTTCTTT. This gives the protein CASSLNFRGMNTEAFF. The V gene is TRBV18, the J gene TRBJ1-1; the D gene is possibly TRBD1 (5 bases). Germline-derived CDR1 and CDR2 are KGHSH and LQKENI. This CDR3 comprises 16 residues. V was cut by 6 bases and J by 0 bases, with 17 bases left in between.

This chain links TRBV7-8 with TRBJ2-3; perhaps TRBD2 as D (5 bases). V gave up 1 base and J gave up 0 bases, with 8 bases separating them. The CDR3 spans 15 residues. Germline loops: CDR1 SGHVS, CDR2 FQNEAQ. CDR3 DNA: TGTGCCAGCAGCTTAGTCTGGGAGAGCACAGATACGCAGTATTTT. This gives the protein CASSLVWESTDTQYF.

In this sample, this clonotype turned up many times. The chain uses TRBV7-2 and TRBJ2-3; D gene ambiguous. The CDR3 totals 16 residues. CDR1 is SGHTA, CDR2 FQGNSA, per germline. V was shortened by 2 bases and J by 5 bases, with 17 bases between the two germline ends. The DNA of the CDR3 is TGTGCCAGCAGCTTATGGCCTCCCCCATTGGTAGATACGCAGTATTTT. This gives the protein CASSLWPPPLVDTQYF.

The V call is TRBV20-1, the J call TRBJ2-7, with D perhaps assigned TRBD1 or TRBD2 (5 bases each). V was cut by 8 bases and J by 4 bases, with 18 bases left in between. CDR1 is DFQATT, CDR2 SNEGSKA, per germline (reference sequence). The CDR3 totals 13 residues. CDR3 DNA: TGCAGTCTCGTCGGTGGGGGAAGATACGAGCAGTACTTC. Amino acid sequence: CSLVGGGRYEQYF.

This clonotype was picked up a small number of times. The gene calls are TRBV4-1 and TRBJ2-5; possible D gene TRBD1, 5 bases. CDR3 length: 14 residues. The V end lost 4 bases, the J end lost 4 bases, and 13 bases lay between the germline ends. In germline, CDR1 is MGHRA, CDR2 YSYEKL. For the CDR3, the DNA is TGCGCCAGCAGCCCCCTTGGGGCAGCAGAGACCCAGTACTTC. Its protein product is CASSPLGAAETQYF.

The V call is TRBV20-1, the J call TRBJ2-1, with 7 nucleotides matching TRBD1. The CDR3 is 11 amino acids. The V and J ends lost 5 bases and 10 bases, in that order; junction bases with no gene match: 5. Germline CDR1 DFQATT, CDR2 SNEGSKA (reference sequence). The CDR3 reads CSAGTAEEQFF. The CDR3 DNA reads as TGCAGTGCTGGGACAGCAGAGGAGCAGTTCTTC.

Only a few counts were recorded for this clonotype. CDR3 sequence: CASSDGTSGGHEQYF. For the CDR3, the DNA is TGTGCCAGCAGTGATGGGACTAGCGGGGGGCACGAGCAGTACTTC. V is TRBV6-1 and J is TRBJ2-7; 15 positions match TRBD2. The CDR3 loop spans 15 amino acids. Unmatched junction bases numbered 2, after V lost 3 bases and J lost 5 bases. The germline CDR1 and CDR2 sequences are MNHNS and SASEGT.

This clonotype was seen at least ten times. The chain carries TRBV12-3 or TRBV12-4 and TRBJ1-1, with a weak D call TRBD1 (6 bases). The V end was cut by 8 bases, the J end by 5 bases, with 18 bases between. The CDR3 is made up of 14 amino acids. The CDR3 sequence: CASHPGVLATEAFF. CDR3 coding DNA: TGTGCCAGCCATCCAGGGGTTTTGGCGACTGAAGCTTTCTTT.

This clonotype has more than one count but fewer than ten. The rearrangement links TRBV10-3 to TRBJ2-2, with D possibly TRBD2 on 6 matching bases. The germline V and J ends were trimmed by 6 bases and 7 bases, with 18 bases remaining between them. The CDR3 has 15 residues. CDR1 and CDR2 from the germline V gene are ENHRY and SYGVKD. CDR3 sequence reads: CAIRTVGGSHGELFF. For the CDR3, the DNA is TGTGCCATCAGGACCGTGGGGGGATCGCACGGGGAGCTGTTTTTT.

A few counts support this clonotype. The chain joins TRBV7-2 to TRBJ2-2, with D possibly being TRBD1 (5 bases). The germline V gene has CDR1 SGHTA and CDR2 FQGNSA. The CDR3 has 13 residues. V was trimmed by 1 base and J by 6 bases, leaving 6 bases between them. The CDR3 protein is CASSLGGAGELFF. The CDR3 DNA reads as TGTGCCAGCAGCTTAGGGGGCGCCGGGGAGCTGTTTTTT. The variable domain in full, completed from reference TRBV7-2 and TRBJ2-2, reads GAGVSQSPSNKVTEKGKDVELRCDPISGHTALYWYRQSLGQGLEFLIYFQGNSAPDKSGLPSDRFSAERTGGSVSTLTIQRTQQEDSAVYLCASSLGGAGELFFGEGSRLTVL.

This clonotype occurred a few times. The chain is built from TRBV6-5 and TRBJ1-5; D remains unclear. Per germline, CDR1 MNHEY and CDR2 SVGAGI. V lost 2 bases and J 5 bases, leaving 7 bases between the germline ends. This CDR3 is 13 amino acids long. Here the CDR3 DNA reads TGTGCCAGCAGTTACGGCACTCATCAGCCCCAGCATTTT. As protein: CASSYGTHQPQHF.

There are a few counts of this clonotype. The J gene is TRBJ2-5, the V gene TRBV7-2; D is tentatively TRBD1 or TRBD2 (5 bases each). Trimming removed 2 bases from V and 2 bases from J, with 12 bases in between. From germline, CDR1 is SGHTA and CDR2 FQGNSA. The CDR3 totals 15 residues. CDR3 bases: TGTGCCAGCAGCTTACCTCTTGGGGGTCAAGAGACCCAGTACTTC. Encoded protein: CASSLPLGGQETQYF.

This clonotype has ten or more counts. The genes are TRBV4-2 and TRBJ2-1, with D tentatively TRBD2 (6 bases). The germline V gene has CDR1 LGHNA and CDR2 YNFKEQ. CDR3 size: 16 residues. V gave up 5 bases and J gave up 2 bases, with 16 bases separating them. CDR3 in amino acids: CASSVGAGGPYNEQFF. The DNA for the CDR3 is TGTGCCAGCAGCGTTGGGGCCGGGGGTCCCTACAATGAGCAGTTCTTC.

V and J are TRBV7-2 and TRBJ2-1, with D tentatively TRBD2 (5 bases). In germline, CDR1 is SGHTA, CDR2 FQGNSA. Between the trimmed V and J ends, which lost 0 bases and 6 bases, there was a span of 12 bases. The CDR3 contains 15 residues. This CDR3 is CASSLARVTSNEQFF. The CDR3 region has the DNA TGTGCCAGCAGCTTAGCGAGGGTTACCAGCAATGAGCAGTTCTTC.

This clonotype showed up just a few times. The chain uses TRBV12-3 or TRBV12-4 and TRBJ1-1; 9 bases line up with TRBD1. With V trimmed by 6 bases and J by 4 bases, 3 bases remained unmatched. This CDR3 region has 13 residues. CDR3 sequence: CASRDRGGTEAFF. The CDR3 nucleotides read TGTGCCAGCAGGGACAGGGGAGGCACTGAAGCTTTCTTT.

CDR3 protein: CASSFRQSHEQFF. CDR3 DNA: TGTGCCAGCAGTTTCCGGCAGTCCCATGAGCAGTTCTTC. The chain is built from TRBV12-3 or TRBV12-4 and TRBJ2-1; D not resolved. The V and J ends lost 3 bases and 8 bases respectively, with 11 bases between them. The CDR3 has 13 amino acids.

This clonotype was counted between two and nine times. The CDR3 DNA reads as TGTGCCAGCAGCTTGGCCCAAGGGGTTACGCGCACTGAAGCTTTCTTT. It codes for CASSLAQGVTRTEAFF. The chain is built from TRBV5-4 and TRBJ1-1; tentative D call: TRBD1 (5 bases). This CDR3 contains 16 residues. Germline-derived CDR1 and CDR2 are SGHNT and YYREEE (reference sequence). V was pared by 0 bases and J by 4 bases, with 16 bases between.

This clonotype was counted between two and nine times. The chain couples TRBV12-3 or TRBV12-4 to TRBJ2-3; maybe TRBD2 (5 bases). Trimming took 5 bases from V and 7 from J, leaving 13 bases between them. This CDR3 comprises 13 residues. The CDR3 sequence: CASSLLLGNTQYF. The DNA of the CDR3 is TGTGCCAGCAGTCTTTTACTAGGCAATACGCAGTATTTT.

The rearrangement uses TRBV7-2 and TRBJ1-6, with D possibly TRBD1 on 5 matching bases. The CDR3 is 16 residues long. CDR1 and CDR2 (germline): SGHTA, FQGNSA. V was pared by 2 bases and J by 6 bases, with 14 bases between. The CDR3 region is CASSLSGGGFNSPLHF. The CDR3 nucleotides are TGTGCCAGCAGCTTAAGCGGGGGAGGGTTTAATTCACCCCTCCACTTT.

In DNA form, the CDR3 reads TGTGCCATCAGCCTCAGGGAGGGGACTGAAGCTTTCTTT. Translated, it gives CAISLREGTEAFF. The rearrangement uses TRBV10-3 and TRBJ1-1; tentative D call: TRBD1 (5 bases). Looked up from germline, CDR1 is ENHRY and CDR2 is SYGVKD. V lost 6 bases and J 5 bases, leaving 13 bases between the germline ends. There are 13 residues in the CDR3.

This clonotype was found a few times. V gene TRBV5-1 combines with J gene TRBJ2-3; 11 bases line up with TRBD2. J lost 4 bases, V lost 1 base, and 5 bases had no gene match. CDR3 length equals 16 residues. The germline V gene encodes CDR1 SGHRS and CDR2 YFSETQ. The CDR3 DNA sequence: TGCGCCAGCAGCTTGACTAGCGGGGGCGTGGCAGATACGCAGTATTTT. Its protein is CASSLTSGGVADTQYF.

This clonotype was detected ten times or more. V is TRBV7-2 and J is TRBJ1-5; the D gene is possibly TRBD1 (6 bases). From germline, CDR1 is SGHTA and CDR2 FQGNSA. Trimming left V 5 bases short and J 11 bases short, with 16 bases between. The CDR3 consists of 13 residues. The CDR3 DNA is TGTGCCAGCAGCGTAAGGGGGGATCAAGCCCAGCATTTT. It encodes CASSVRGDQAQHF. The full variable domain, in which reference TRBV7-2 and TRBJ1-5 provide the parts outside the CDR3, is GAGVSQSPSNKVTEKGKDVELRCDPISGHTALYWYRQSLGQGLEFLIYFQGNSAPDKSGLPSDRFSAERTGGSVSTLTIQRTQQEDSAVYLCASSVRGDQAQHFGDGTRLSIL.

The chain has TRBV5-5 and TRBJ2-5; possibly TRBD1 for D (6 bases). This CDR3 is 14 amino acids long. Germline V gene lookup returns CDR1 SGHKS and CDR2 YYEKEE (reference sequence). V lost 2 bases and J 2 bases, leaving 10 bases between the germline ends. CDR3 protein: CASSLGQMQETQYF. The CDR3 nucleotides read TGTGCCAGCAGCTTAGGACAGATGCAAGAGACCCAGTACTTC.